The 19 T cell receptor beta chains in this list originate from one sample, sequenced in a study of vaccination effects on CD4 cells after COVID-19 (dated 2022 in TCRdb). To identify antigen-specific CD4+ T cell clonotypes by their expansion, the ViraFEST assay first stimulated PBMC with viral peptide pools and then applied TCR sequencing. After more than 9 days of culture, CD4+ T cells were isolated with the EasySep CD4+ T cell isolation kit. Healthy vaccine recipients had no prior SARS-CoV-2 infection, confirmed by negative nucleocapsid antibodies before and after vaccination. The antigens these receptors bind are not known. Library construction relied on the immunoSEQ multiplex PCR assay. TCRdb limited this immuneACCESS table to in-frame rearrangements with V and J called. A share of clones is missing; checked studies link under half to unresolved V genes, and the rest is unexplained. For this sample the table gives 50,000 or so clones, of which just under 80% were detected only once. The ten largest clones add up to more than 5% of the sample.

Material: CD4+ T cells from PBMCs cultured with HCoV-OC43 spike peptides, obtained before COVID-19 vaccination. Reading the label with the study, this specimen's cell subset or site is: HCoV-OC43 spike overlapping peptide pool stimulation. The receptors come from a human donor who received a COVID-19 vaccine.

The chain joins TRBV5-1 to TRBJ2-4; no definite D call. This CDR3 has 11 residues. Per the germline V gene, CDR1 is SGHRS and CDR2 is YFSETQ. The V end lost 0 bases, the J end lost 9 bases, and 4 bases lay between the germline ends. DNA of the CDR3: TGCGCCAGCAGCTTGGCGGGCATTCAGTACTTC. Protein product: CASSLAGIQYF.

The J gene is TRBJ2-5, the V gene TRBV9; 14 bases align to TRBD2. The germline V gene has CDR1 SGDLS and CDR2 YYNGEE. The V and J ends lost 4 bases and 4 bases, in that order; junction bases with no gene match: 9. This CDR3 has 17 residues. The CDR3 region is CASSRGTSGGVGETQYF. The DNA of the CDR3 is TGTGCCAGCAGCCGAGGGACTAGCGGGGGTGTGGGAGAGACCCAGTACTTC.

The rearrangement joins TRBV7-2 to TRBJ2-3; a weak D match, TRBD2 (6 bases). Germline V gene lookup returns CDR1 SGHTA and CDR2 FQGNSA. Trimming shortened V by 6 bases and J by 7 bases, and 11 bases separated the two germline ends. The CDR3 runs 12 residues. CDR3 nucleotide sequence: TGTGCCAGCAGTCCCGGGGGAAATACGCAGTATTTT. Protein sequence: CASSPGGNTQYF. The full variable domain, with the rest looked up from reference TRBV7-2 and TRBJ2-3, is GAGVSQSPSNKVTEKGKDVELRCDPISGHTALYWYRQSLGQGLEFLIYFQGNSAPDKSGLPSDRFSAERTGGSVSTLTIQRTQQEDSAVYLCASSPGGNTQYFGPGTRLTVL.

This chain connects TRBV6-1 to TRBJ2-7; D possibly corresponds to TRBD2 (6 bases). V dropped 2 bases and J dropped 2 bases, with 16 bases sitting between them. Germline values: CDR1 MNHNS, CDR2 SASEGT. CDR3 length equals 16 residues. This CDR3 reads CASSEQGGEGTYEQYV. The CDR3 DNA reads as TGTGCCAGCAGTGAACAGGGAGGAGAGGGGACCTACGAGCAGTACGTC.

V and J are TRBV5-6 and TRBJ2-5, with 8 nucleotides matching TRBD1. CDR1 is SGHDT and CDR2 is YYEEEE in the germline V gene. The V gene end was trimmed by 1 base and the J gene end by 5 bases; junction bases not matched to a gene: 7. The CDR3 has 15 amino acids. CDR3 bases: TGTGCCAGCAGCTTGTTACAGGGGGATAGGGAGACCCAGTACTTC. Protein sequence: CASSLLQGDRETQYF.

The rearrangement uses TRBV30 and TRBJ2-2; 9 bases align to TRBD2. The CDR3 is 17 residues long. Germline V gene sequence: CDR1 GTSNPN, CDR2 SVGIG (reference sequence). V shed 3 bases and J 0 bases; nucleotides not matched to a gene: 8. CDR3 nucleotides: TGTGCCTGGAGGCGGCTAGCGGGGACCGCGAACACCGGGGAGCTGTTTTTT. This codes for CAWRRLAGTANTGELFF.

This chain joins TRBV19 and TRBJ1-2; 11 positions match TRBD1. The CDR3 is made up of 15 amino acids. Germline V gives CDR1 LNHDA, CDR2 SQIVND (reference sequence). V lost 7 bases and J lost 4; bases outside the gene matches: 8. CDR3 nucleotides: TGTGCCAGTACCGAGCGGACAGGGGGCGGCTATGGCTACACCTTC. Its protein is CASTERTGGGYGYTF.

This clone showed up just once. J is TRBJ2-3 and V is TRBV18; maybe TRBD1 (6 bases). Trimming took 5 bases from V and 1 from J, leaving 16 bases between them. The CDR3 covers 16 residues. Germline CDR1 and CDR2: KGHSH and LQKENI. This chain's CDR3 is CASSSTRQVGTDTQYF. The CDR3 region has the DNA TGTGCCAGCTCATCAACCCGACAGGTCGGCACAGATACGCAGTATTTT.

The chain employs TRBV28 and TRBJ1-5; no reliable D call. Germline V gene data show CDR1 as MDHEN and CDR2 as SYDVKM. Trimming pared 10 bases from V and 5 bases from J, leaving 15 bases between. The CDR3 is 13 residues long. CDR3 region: CATFGVTDQPQHF. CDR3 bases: TGTGCCACCTTTGGGGTCACTGATCAGCCCCAGCATTTT.

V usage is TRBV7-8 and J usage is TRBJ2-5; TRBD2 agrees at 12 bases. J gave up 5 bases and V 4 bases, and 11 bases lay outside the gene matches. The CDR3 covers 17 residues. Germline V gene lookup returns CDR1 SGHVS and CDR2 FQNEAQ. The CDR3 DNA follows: TGTGCCAGCAGCTCCGCTAGCGGGGGGGCTGTTGGGGAGACCCAGTACTTC. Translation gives CASSSASGGAVGETQYF.

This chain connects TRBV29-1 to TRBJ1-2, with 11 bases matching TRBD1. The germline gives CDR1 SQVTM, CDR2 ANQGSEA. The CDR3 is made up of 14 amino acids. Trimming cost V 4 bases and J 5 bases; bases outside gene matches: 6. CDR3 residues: CSVAHGQGAYGYTF. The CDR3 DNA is TGCAGCGTTGCCCATGGACAGGGGGCGTATGGCTACACCTTC.

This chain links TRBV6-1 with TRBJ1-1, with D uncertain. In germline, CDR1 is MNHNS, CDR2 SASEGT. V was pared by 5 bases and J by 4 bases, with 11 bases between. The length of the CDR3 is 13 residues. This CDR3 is CASSSPWLTEAFF. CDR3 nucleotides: TGTGCCAGCAGTTCCCCCTGGCTCACTGAAGCTTTCTTT.

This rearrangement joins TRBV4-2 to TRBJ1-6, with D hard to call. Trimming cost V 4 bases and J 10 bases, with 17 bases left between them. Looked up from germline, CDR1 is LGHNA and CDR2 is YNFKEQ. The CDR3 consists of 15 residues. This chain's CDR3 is CASSLNSRAGSPLHF. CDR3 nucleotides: TGTGCCAGCAGCCTTAATTCACGGGCTGGGTCACCCCTCCACTTT.

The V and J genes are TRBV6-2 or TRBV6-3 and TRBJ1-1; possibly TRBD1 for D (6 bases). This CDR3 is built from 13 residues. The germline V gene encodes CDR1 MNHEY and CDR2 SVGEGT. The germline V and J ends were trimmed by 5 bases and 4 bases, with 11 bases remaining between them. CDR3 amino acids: CASSRGFITEAFF. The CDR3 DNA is TGTGCCAGCAGTAGGGGGTTTATCACTGAAGCTTTCTTT.

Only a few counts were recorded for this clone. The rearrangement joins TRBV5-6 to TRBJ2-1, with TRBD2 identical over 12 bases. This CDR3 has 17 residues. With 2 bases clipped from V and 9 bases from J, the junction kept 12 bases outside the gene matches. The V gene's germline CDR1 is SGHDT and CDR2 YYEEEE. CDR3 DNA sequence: TGTGCCAGCAGCTTTGCTAGCGGGGGGGCCTTGGTGGGTGAGCAGTTCTTC. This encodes CASSFASGGALVGEQFF.

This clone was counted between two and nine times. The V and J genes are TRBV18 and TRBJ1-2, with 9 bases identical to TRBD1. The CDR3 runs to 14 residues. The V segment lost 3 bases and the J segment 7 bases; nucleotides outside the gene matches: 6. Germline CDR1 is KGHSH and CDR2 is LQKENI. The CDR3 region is CASSPSGQGFGYTF. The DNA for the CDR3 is TGTGCCAGCTCACCGAGTGGACAGGGGTTTGGCTACACCTTC.

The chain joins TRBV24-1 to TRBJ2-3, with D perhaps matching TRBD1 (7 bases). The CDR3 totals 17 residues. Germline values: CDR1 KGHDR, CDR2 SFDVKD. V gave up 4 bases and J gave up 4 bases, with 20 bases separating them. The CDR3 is CATSDLDSGGTADTQYF. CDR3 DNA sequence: TGTGCCACCAGTGACCTCGACTCAGGGGGGACTGCAGATACGCAGTATTTT.

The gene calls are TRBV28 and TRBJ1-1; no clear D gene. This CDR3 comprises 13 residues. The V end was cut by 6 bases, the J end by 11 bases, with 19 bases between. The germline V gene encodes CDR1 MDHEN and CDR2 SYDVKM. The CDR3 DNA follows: TGTGCCAGCAGCTTAACATCCCCCTCGAGGGCTTTCTTT. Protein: CASSLTSPSRAFF.

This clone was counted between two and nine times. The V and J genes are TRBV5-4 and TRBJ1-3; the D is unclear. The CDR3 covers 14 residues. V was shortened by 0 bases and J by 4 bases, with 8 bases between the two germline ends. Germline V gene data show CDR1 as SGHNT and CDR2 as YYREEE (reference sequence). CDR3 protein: CASSLDGVGNTIYF. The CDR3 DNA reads TGTGCCAGCAGCTTGGATGGGGTGGGAAACACCATATATTTT.